This TCR beta chain derives from a study of neurological immune-mediated disorders. Over 160 million TCR-beta sequences from 15-18 subjects were obtained in each sequencing run. Each CDR3 protein is one row after TCRdb ran MiXCR on the 5' RACE reads. The sample records tens of thousands of distinct CDR3 sequences, less than 15% being singletons. The time point: longitudinal time-point 2. CDR1 is SGHRS and CDR2 is YFSETQ in the germline V gene. There are 16 residues in the CDR3. V was cut by 4 bases and J by 2 bases, with 16 bases left in between. Comment on this clonotype: Its antigen is unknown.

Study-level points and caveats: Sharing of CDR3 amino acid sequences among expanded clones across subjects was absent, suggesting private repertoires in all groups.

Sample: PBMCs. This clonotype originated in a woman between 40 and 50 years old in good health. The chain has TRBV5-1 and TRBJ2-1; either TRBD1 or TRBD2 may fit D (5 bases each). The CDR3 coding sequence is TGCGCCAGCAGCCCTAGGGGAGCTAGCCCCTACAATGAGCAGTTCTTC. Protein: CASSPRGASPYNEQFF. The full variable domain, rest sourced from reference TRBV5-1 and TRBJ2-1, is KAGVTQTPRYLIKTRGQQVTLSCSPISGHRSVSWYQQTPGQGLQFLFEYFSETQRNKGNFPGRFSGRQFSNSRSEMNVSTLELGDSALYLCASSPRGASPYNEQFFGPGTRLTVL.